The clone carrying this TCR beta chain was seen at least ten times. This entry is derived from a study of T-cell reconstitution after alpha-beta-depleted transplantation in children. This CDR3 has 16 residues. The germline V and J ends were trimmed by 5 bases and 0 bases, with 14 bases remaining between them. Germline lookup yields CDR1 MNHEY and CDR2 SMNVEV (reference sequence). This sample's TCRbeta library carried unique molecular identifier barcodes. Each CDR3 protein gets one entry after TCRdb re-called the PCR reads with MiXCR. In the table there are approximately 200,000 distinct CDR3 sequences, about 14% of which are singletons.

The V gene is TRBV27, the J gene TRBJ2-1; weak D call: TRBD2 (5 bases). Here the sequenced sample was PBMCs from the stem cell graft donor, taken from the stem cell graft. This TCR was sampled from a human donor who donated a stem cell graft to a child with acute lymphoblastic leukemia. DNA of the CDR3: TGTGCCAGCAGTCCGCAGAGCGGTCCCTCCTACAATGAGCAGTTCTTC. Translated, it gives CASSPQSGPSYNEQFF.